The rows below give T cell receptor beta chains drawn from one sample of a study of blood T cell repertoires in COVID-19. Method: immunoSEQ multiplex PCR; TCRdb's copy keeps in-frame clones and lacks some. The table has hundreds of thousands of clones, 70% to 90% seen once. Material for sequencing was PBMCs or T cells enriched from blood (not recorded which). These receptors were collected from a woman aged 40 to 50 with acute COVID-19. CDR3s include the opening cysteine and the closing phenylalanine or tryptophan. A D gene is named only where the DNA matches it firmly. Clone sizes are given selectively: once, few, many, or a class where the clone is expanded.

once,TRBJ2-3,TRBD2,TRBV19,TGTGCCAGTAGTATTCCGGGACTAGCGAGACTAGATACGCAGTATTTT,CASSIPGLARLDTQYF
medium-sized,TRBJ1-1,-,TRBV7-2,TGTGCCAGCAGGTTGACTCCCAGCACTGAAGCTTTCTTT,CASRLTPSTEAFF
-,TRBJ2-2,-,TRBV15,TGTGCCACCAGCAGAGATCAGGCAGGGGCAGCCGGGGAGCTGTTTTTT,CATSRDQAGAAGELFF
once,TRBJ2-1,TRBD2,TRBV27,TGTGCCAGCAGTTTAGGGACTAGCGGCTACAATGAGCAGTTCTTC,CASSLGTSGYNEQFF
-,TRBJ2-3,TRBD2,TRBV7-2,TGTGCCAGCAGCTCTTTAGCGGGAGTGCCAGATACGCAGTATTTT,CASSSLAGVPDTQYF
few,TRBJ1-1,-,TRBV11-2,TGTGCCAGCAGCCTCCTGAGGGGGAACCCCTTAATGAACACTGAAGCTTTCTTT,CASSLLRGNPLMNTEAFF
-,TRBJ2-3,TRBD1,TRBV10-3,TGTGCCATCAGTGGTACAGGGGGCAGCACAGATACGCAGTATTTT,CAISGTGGSTDTQYF
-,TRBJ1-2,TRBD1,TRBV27,TGTGCCAGCAGTACTGGGGACAGGGTGAAAGGCTACACCTTC,CASSTGDRVKGYTF
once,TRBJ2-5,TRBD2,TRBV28,TGTGCCAGCGAAGGGACTAGCGGGCTTGAGACCCAGTACTTC,CASEGTSGLETQYF
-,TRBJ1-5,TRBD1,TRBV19,TGTGCCAGTAGTAAAACCGGACAGGGCGGTTGGCAGCCCCAGCATTTT,CASSKTGQGGWQPQHF
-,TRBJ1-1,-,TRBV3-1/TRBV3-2,TGTGCCAGCACTAGCGACAGTAACACTGAAGCTTTCTTT,CASTSDSNTEAFF
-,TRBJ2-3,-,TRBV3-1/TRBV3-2,TGTGCCAGCAGCCGGGCTAGCACAGATACGCAGTATTTT,CASSRASTDTQYF
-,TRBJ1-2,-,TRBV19,TGTGCCAGTAGTACCCACAGGGGCTACACCTTC,CASSTHRGYTF
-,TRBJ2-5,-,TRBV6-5,TGTGCCAGCACCCGGAGAGAGACCCAGTACTTC,CASTRRETQYF
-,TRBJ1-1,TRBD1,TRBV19,TGTGCCAGTACCCCGACAGGGCGGATGACTGAAGCTTTCTTT,CASTPTGRMTEAFF
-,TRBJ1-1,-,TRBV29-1,TGCAGCGTTCTCCCGGGGACTGAAGCTTTCTTT,CSVLPGTEAFF
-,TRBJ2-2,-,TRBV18,TGTGCCAGCCATCCTGGACAGACCCAACCCGGGGAGCTGTTTTTT,CASHPGQTQPGELFF
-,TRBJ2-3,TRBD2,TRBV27,TGTGCCAGCAGTCTAACCGGGACTAGGGGAGATACGCAGTATTTT,CASSLTGTRGDTQYF
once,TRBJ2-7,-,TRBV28,TGTGCCAGCAGTCCTCCCGGGTACGACGAGCAGTACTTC,CASSPPGYDEQYF
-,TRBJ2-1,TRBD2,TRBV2,TGTGCCAGCAGGGGGGGGGACTTCGCTGGCCATGAGCAGTTCTTC,CASRGGDFAGHEQFF
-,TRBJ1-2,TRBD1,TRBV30,TGTGCCTGGGAGAGGGACAGCTATGGCTACACCTTC,CAWERDSYGYTF
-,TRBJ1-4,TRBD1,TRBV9,TGTGCCAGCAGCGGAGTACAGGGGAATAATGAAAAACTGTTTTTT,CASSGVQGNNEKLFF
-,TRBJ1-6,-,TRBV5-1,TGCGCCAGCCGCCAGGAAAGCAATTCACCCCTCCACTTT,CASRQESNSPLHF
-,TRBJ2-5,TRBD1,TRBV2,TGTGCCAGCACTGGACAGGGACGCCAAGAGACCCAGTACTTC,CASTGQGRQETQYF
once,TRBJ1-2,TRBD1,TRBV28,TGTGCCAGCACCAACAGGGGGCTTGGCTACACCTTC,CASTNRGLGYTF
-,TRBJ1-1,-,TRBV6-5,TGTGCCAGCAGTTCCCGTTTCAGGGGAGACACTGAAGCTTTCTTT,CASSSRFRGDTEAFF
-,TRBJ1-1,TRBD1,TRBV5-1,TGCGCCAGCAGCTTGGGGGTGACAGGGCCTAAAGCTTTCTTT,CASSLGVTGPKAFF
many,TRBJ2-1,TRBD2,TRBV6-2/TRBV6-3,TGTGCCAGCAGTTACTCACTAGCGGGAGGTAGAGATGAGCAGTTCTTC,CASSYSLAGGRDEQFF